This record concerns one T cell receptor beta chain sequence. The sample is drawn from a study of blood T cell repertoires in COVID-19. Turning to the study itself: Collection of acute and convalescent COVID-19 samples took place in the United States, Italy and Spain. T cells, B-cell-depleted T cells, or PBMCs provided the cDNA or gDNA that served as material.

Germline V lookup: CDR1 SEHNR, CDR2 FQNEAQ (reference sequence). This CDR3 has 15 residues. V lost 4 bases to trimming and J lost 0 bases, with 12 bases between them. Measured with immunoSEQ multiplex PCR; TCRdb has only the in-frame clones, and not every one. The profile shows approximately 300,000 clones, about nine tenths of them singletons. Sequences were obtained from peripheral blood. J is TRBJ1-1 and V is TRBV7-9; the D gene is possibly TRBD1 (6 bases). The origin of this receptor is a woman in her twenties or thirties with COVID-19, enrolled during active disease. CDR3 nucleotides: TGTGCCAGCAGCTCAAACACAGGGATGAACACTGAAGCTTTCTTT. Translating gives CASSSNTGMNTEAFF.